This passage covers 25 T cell receptor beta chains from one sample sequenced in a study of PD-1 blockade in classical Hodgkin lymphoma. Relapse was seen in all patients after autologous stem cell transplantation, and brentuximab vedotin exposure was variable. Data came from immunoSEQ multiplex PCR; TCRdb stores just in-frame clones and leaves some out. Seen here are about 39,000 clones, about nine tenths observed once, and the top ten hold roughly a tenth. This specimen consisted of peripheral blood mononuclear cells (PBMCs), obtained at baseline. The source of these receptors is a human donor with classical Hodgkin lymphoma.

The chain links TRBV6-6 to TRBJ2-3, with 7 bases fitting TRBD1. CDR3 length: 15 residues. V lost 5 bases, J lost 3 bases, and 8 bases stayed unmatched. CDR1 MNHNY and CDR2 SVGAGI come from the germline V gene (reference sequence). The CDR3 spells CASSLDRVETDTQYF. As DNA, the CDR3 is TGTGCCAGCAGTCTTGACAGGGTGGAGACAGATACGCAGTATTTT.

The genes are TRBV9 and TRBJ1-1; D is uncertain. Germline-derived CDR1 and CDR2 are SGDLS and YYNGEE. The CDR3 is made up of 15 amino acids. Between the trimmed V and J ends, which lost 0 bases and 6 bases, there was a span of 15 bases. The chain's CDR3 is CASSVEYDALAEAFF. DNA for the CDR3: TGTGCCAGCAGCGTAGAGTATGACGCCCTGGCTGAAGCTTTCTTT.

The genes are TRBV7-9 and TRBJ2-7; 8 bases line up with TRBD2. V was pared by 5 bases and J by 4 bases, with 10 bases of the junction left unmatched. The CDR3 covers 15 residues. The germline V gene has CDR1 SEHNR and CDR2 FQNEAQ (reference sequence). The CDR3 reads CASSLSETSEYEQYF. As DNA, the CDR3 is TGTGCCAGCAGCCTCTCCGAGACTAGCGAATACGAGCAGTACTTC. Supplemented by reference TRBV7-9 and TRBJ2-7, the full variable domain reads DTGVSQNPRHKITKRGQNVTFRCDPISEHNRLYWYRQTLGQGPEFLTYFQNEAQLEKSRLLSDRFSAERPKGSFSTLEIQRTEQGDSAMYLCASSLSETSEYEQYFGPGTRLTVT.

The chain is built from TRBV6-1 and TRBJ1-3; D possibly corresponds to TRBD1 (6 bases). The CDR3 is 15 residues long. Germline V lookup: CDR1 MNHNS, CDR2 SASEGT. V gave up 2 bases and J gave up 3 bases, with 11 bases separating them. The CDR3 spells CASSEWGGYGNTIYF. The CDR3 DNA reads TGTGCCAGCAGTGAATGGGGGGGCTATGGAAACACCATATATTTT.

The rearrangement joins TRBV11-2 to TRBJ2-7, with 9 bases identical to TRBD1. Germline V gives CDR1 SGHAT, CDR2 FQNNGV. The CDR3 is made up of 15 amino acids. Trimming took 5 bases from V and 7 from J; bases not matched to a gene: 12. CDR3 sequence reads: CASSNGGTGLREQYF. CDR3 sequence (DNA): TGTGCCAGCAGCAATGGTGGGACAGGGTTGCGGGAGCAGTACTTC.

The gene calls are TRBV18 and TRBJ1-4; 9 bases match TRBD1. The CDR3 has 14 amino acids. Germline trimming cut 6 bases from V and 8 bases from J; bases unmatched to any gene: 7. Germline CDR1 reads KGHSH; CDR2 reads LQKENI. DNA for the CDR3: TGTGCCAGCTCCAGGGACAGGGCACAAGAAAAACTGTTTTTT. Translating it yields CASSRDRAQEKLFF.

CDR3 amino acids: CASSYPRDRSTDTQYF. For the CDR3, the DNA is TGTGCCAGCAGCTATCCCCGGGACCGCAGCACAGATACGCAGTATTTT. The chain uses TRBV5-5 and TRBJ2-3, with D tentatively TRBD1 or TRBD2 (5 bases each). Per the germline V gene, CDR1 is SGHKS and CDR2 is YYEKEE (reference sequence). This CDR3 has 16 residues. The V gene lost 3 bases and the J gene lost 0 bases, with 14 bases spanning the gap.

The chain has TRBV4-1 and TRBJ1-2, with D tentatively TRBD1 (5 bases). V lost 1 base and J 6 bases, leaving 9 bases between the germline ends. Germline V lookup: CDR1 MGHRA, CDR2 YSYEKL. CDR3 length equals 13 residues. For the CDR3, the DNA is TGCGCCAGCAGCCAAGCTACAGGAGATGGCTACACCTTC. Residues: CASSQATGDGYTF.

The rearrangement uses TRBV28 and TRBJ2-7, with 9 bases matching TRBD1. CDR1 is MDHEN, CDR2 SYDVKM, per germline. V trimming: 7 bases; J trimming: 4 bases; junction bases outside the gene matches: 2. This CDR3 region has 12 residues. The CDR3 DNA reads TGTGCCAGCATGGACAGGGGTTACGAGCAGTACTTC. Protein product: CASMDRGYEQYF. The whole variable domain, filled in from reference TRBV28 and TRBJ2-7, reads DVKVTQSSRYLVKRTGEKVFLECVQDMDHENMFWYRQDPGLGLRLIYFSYDVKMKEKGDIPEGYSVSREKKERFSLILESASTNQTSMYLCASMDRGYEQYFGPGTRLTVT.

The gene calls are TRBV10-1 and TRBJ1-2, with D possibly matching TRBD1 (5 bases). Trimming removed 2 bases from V and 4 bases from J, with 29 bases in between. CDR1 WNHNN and CDR2 SYGVQD come from the germline V gene (reference sequence). CDR3 length equals 20 residues. CDR3 region: CASSERDLVAGLDRGYGYTF. CDR3 in DNA: TGCGCCAGCAGTGAGAGGGACCTCGTGGCAGGGCTAGATAGGGGCTATGGCTACACCTTC.

This clone appeared a single time. The rearrangement joins TRBV27 to TRBJ2-7; D may be TRBD2 (6 bases). V gave up 4 bases and J gave up 7 bases, with 8 bases separating them. The germline gives CDR1 MNHEY, CDR2 SMNVEV (reference sequence). CDR3 length: 11 amino acids. This CDR3 reads CASSSGVEQYF. CDR3 nucleotides: TGTGCCAGCAGTTCGGGGGTTGAGCAGTACTTC.

This clone appeared once. The chain recombines TRBV5-1 with TRBJ2-7; TRBD1 is a possible D gene (6 bases). V lost 5 bases, J lost 4 bases, and 19 bases lay in between. This CDR3 spans 15 amino acids. Germline V gives CDR1 SGHRS, CDR2 YFSETQ. The CDR3: CASRPQGKPLYEQYF. The CDR3 DNA sequence: TGCGCCAGCAGACCACAGGGTAAGCCCCTTTACGAGCAGTACTTC. Together with reference TRBV5-1 and TRBJ2-7, the CDR3 gives the full variable domain: KAGVTQTPRYLIKTRGQQVTLSCSPISGHRSVSWYQQTPGQGLQFLFEYFSETQRNKGNFPGRFSGRQFSNSRSEMNVSTLELGDSALYLCASRPQGKPLYEQYFGPGTRLTVT.

The rearrangement links TRBV29-1 to TRBJ2-1; 12 nucleotides line up with TRBD2. The trim removed 4 bases at V and 12 bases at J, leaving 1 base unmatched. This CDR3 spans 11 amino acids. Per the germline V gene, CDR1 is SQVTM and CDR2 is ANQGSEA. As DNA, the CDR3 is TGCAGCGTTGGACTAGCGGGAGTGCAGTTCTTC. Amino acids: CSVGLAGVQFF.

The table lists this clone with a count of one. This chain uses TRBV29-1 with TRBJ1-6; 10 positions agree with TRBD1. This CDR3 comprises 16 residues. The ends lost 4 bases at V and 5 bases at J; junction bases unmatched: 8. Germline V CDR1 and CDR2: SQVTM, ANQGSEA. CDR3 loop: CSVVDPGTGDNSPLHF. CDR3 coding DNA: TGCAGCGTTGTCGACCCCGGGACAGGGGATAATTCACCCCTCCACTTT.

The chain joins TRBV6-5 to TRBJ2-2; D gene uncertain. This CDR3 contains 14 residues. Trimming removed 4 bases from V and 2 bases from J, with 8 bases in between. The germline gives CDR1 MNHEY, CDR2 SVGAGI. This chain's CDR3 is CASSSGSNTGELFF. Here the CDR3 DNA reads TGTGCCAGCAGTTCCGGGTCTAACACCGGGGAGCTGTTTTTT.

This clone appeared once. The chain uses TRBV4-2 and TRBJ1-1; D ambiguous. The V end was cut by 1 base, the J end by 5 bases, with 5 bases between. This CDR3 comprises 12 residues. Germline CDR1 is LGHNA and CDR2 is YNFKEQ. This CDR3 reads CASSQVRTEAFF. In DNA, the CDR3 is TGTGCCAGCAGCCAAGTTAGGACTGAAGCTTTCTTT.

The rearrangement uses TRBV7-6 and TRBJ2-1; 7 nucleotides line up with TRBD2. This CDR3 is 14 amino acids long. V was clipped by 5 bases and J by 5 bases; unmatched bases: 6. The germline V gene has CDR1 SGHVS and CDR2 FNYEAQ. In nucleotides, the CDR3 is TGTGCCAGCAGCGGGGGGGGGTACGACAATGAGCAGTTCTTC. Its translation is CASSGGGYDNEQFF.

This sequence joins TRBV2 and TRBJ1-2; tentatively, D is TRBD1 (5 bases). The germline CDR1 and CDR2 sequences are SNHLY and FYNNEI. Trimming cost V 6 bases and J 0 bases, with 11 bases left between them. There are 14 residues in the CDR3. The CDR3, as DNA: TGTGCCAGCAGGGGGGGTTACGCTAACTATGGCTACACCTTC. As protein: CASRGGYANYGYTF.

The V gene is TRBV2, the J gene TRBJ2-5; tentative D call: TRBD1 (5 bases). The V end lost 6 bases, the J end lost 5 bases, and 13 bases lay between the germline ends. This CDR3 comprises 13 residues. In germline, CDR1 is SNHLY, CDR2 FYNNEI. As DNA, the CDR3 is TGTGCCAGCAGGGGGCCGGTCCACGAGACCCAGTACTTC. Protein: CASRGPVHETQYF.

This chain joins TRBV10-3 and TRBJ1-1, with unresolved D. Germline CDR1 ENHRY, CDR2 SYGVKD. V was trimmed by 0 bases and J by 4 bases, leaving 9 bases between them. The CDR3 extends over 14 amino acids. The CDR3 DNA sequence: TGTGCCATCAGTGAGTCGGGCCAGATCACTGAAGCTTTCTTT. Translated: CAISESGQITEAFF.

The chain joins TRBV5-6 to TRBJ1-1; the D gene is possibly TRBD1 (6 bases). Looked up from germline, CDR1 is SGHDT and CDR2 is YYEEEE. With 4 bases removed from V and 11 bases from J, the gap between germline ends came to 15 bases. CDR3 length: 12 amino acids. CDR3 amino acids: CASSPGAGGAFF. Written as DNA, the CDR3 is TGTGCCAGCAGCCCGGGTGCGGGGGGCGCTTTCTTT.

The V gene is TRBV19, the J gene TRBJ1-5; D is unclear. Trimming stripped 5 bases from V and 2 bases from J, with 7 bases between. There are 13 residues in the CDR3. CDR1 LNHDA and CDR2 SQIVND come from the germline V gene (reference sequence). The CDR3 loop is CASSLPGNQPQHF. The CDR3 DNA reads TGTGCCAGTAGTCTTCCGGGCAATCAGCCCCAGCATTTT.

The rearrangement links TRBV6-5 to TRBJ1-3; 10 nucleotides match TRBD1. CDR3 length: 14 amino acids. After removal of 6 bases from V and 4 bases from J, the junction contained 3 bases not matched to a gene. CDR1 is MNHEY, CDR2 SVGAGI, per germline. The CDR3 loop is CASRTGGEGNTIYF. The CDR3 region has the DNA TGTGCCAGCAGGACAGGGGGCGAGGGAAACACCATATATTTT.

This chain joins TRBV7-8 and TRBJ2-2; D gene uncertain. Germline CDR1 SGHVS, CDR2 FQNEAQ. V was cut by 3 bases and J by 0 bases, with 5 bases left in between. The CDR3 sequence is 14 residues long. CDR3 nucleotide sequence: TGTGCCAGCAGCTTCCTTCCGAACACCGGGGAGCTGTTTTTT. Its protein product is CASSFLPNTGELFF.

The rearrangement links TRBV4-1 to TRBJ1-5; D ambiguous. The CDR3 runs 13 residues. Trimming shortened V by 0 bases and J by 0 bases, and 0 bases separated the two germline ends. In germline, CDR1 is MGHRA, CDR2 YSYEKL. CDR3 loop: CASSQDSNQPQHF. Written as DNA, the CDR3 is TGCGCCAGCAGCCAAGATAGCAATCAGCCCCAGCATTTT.